This T cell receptor (beta chain) was sequenced for a study of chemoradiotherapy in HPV16-positive cancers. The study, taken as a whole, reports: Candidate HPV-specific clones and E7-related TCR motifs grew in tumor during treatment. HPV-responsive T-cell expansion during chemoradiotherapy was linked to improved recurrence-free survival in HPV16-positive patients.

The V end lost 0 bases, the J end lost 3 bases, and 6 bases lay between the germline ends. Germline assignment: CDR1 SGDLS and CDR2 YYNGEE. The CDR3 is made up of 13 amino acids. Of note for this clone: The antigen is undetermined.

Samples were taken several times over chemoradiotherapy. Assay: immunoSEQ multiplex PCR; the TCRdb copy retains only in-frame clones and omits some. The sample has 30,000 or so clones; more than 80% are singletons. The input for sequencing was blood, taken from a patient who underwent chemoradiotherapy. The origin of this receptor is a human donor with HPV-associated anogenital cancer. The rearrangement joins TRBV9 to TRBJ1-1, with a tentative D call TRBD1 (5 bases). The CDR3 protein is CASSVAGDTEAFF. As DNA, the CDR3 is TGTGCCAGCAGCGTAGCGGGGGACACTGAAGCTTTCTTT.